This T cell receptor (beta chain) was recovered during a study of T cell clonotyping in hematopoietic cell transplantation. Generated by immunoSEQ multiplex PCR, the TCRdb table keeps only in-frame clones and is missing some. The sample yields more than 25,000 clones, 60% to 80% seen once. The V end was cut by 3 bases, the J end by 5 bases, with 14 bases between. The germline V gene encodes CDR1 MDHEN and CDR2 SYDVKM. This CDR3 comprises 16 residues. Time point in this sample: recipient sample about 28 days before transplant, after cytoreduction. This TCR was recovered from a man aged 50 to 60 with myelodysplastic syndrome. Some clones in this sample may be carry-over from other donors' samples. Material: peripheral blood mononuclear cells, obtained before stem cell transplant. J is TRBJ1-6 and V is TRBV28; D is undetermined. The CDR3: CASSFITATNNSPLHF. The CDR3 nucleotides read TGTGCCAGCAGTTTCATAACAGCCACCAATAATTCACCCCTCCACTTT. The entire variable domain, with the rest obtained from reference TRBV28 and TRBJ1-6, is as follows: DVKVTQSSRYLVKRTGEKVFLECVQDMDHENMFWYRQDPGLGLRLIYFSYDVKMKEKGDIPEGYSVSREKKERFSLILESASTNQTSMYLCASSFITATNNSPLHFGNGTRLTVT.